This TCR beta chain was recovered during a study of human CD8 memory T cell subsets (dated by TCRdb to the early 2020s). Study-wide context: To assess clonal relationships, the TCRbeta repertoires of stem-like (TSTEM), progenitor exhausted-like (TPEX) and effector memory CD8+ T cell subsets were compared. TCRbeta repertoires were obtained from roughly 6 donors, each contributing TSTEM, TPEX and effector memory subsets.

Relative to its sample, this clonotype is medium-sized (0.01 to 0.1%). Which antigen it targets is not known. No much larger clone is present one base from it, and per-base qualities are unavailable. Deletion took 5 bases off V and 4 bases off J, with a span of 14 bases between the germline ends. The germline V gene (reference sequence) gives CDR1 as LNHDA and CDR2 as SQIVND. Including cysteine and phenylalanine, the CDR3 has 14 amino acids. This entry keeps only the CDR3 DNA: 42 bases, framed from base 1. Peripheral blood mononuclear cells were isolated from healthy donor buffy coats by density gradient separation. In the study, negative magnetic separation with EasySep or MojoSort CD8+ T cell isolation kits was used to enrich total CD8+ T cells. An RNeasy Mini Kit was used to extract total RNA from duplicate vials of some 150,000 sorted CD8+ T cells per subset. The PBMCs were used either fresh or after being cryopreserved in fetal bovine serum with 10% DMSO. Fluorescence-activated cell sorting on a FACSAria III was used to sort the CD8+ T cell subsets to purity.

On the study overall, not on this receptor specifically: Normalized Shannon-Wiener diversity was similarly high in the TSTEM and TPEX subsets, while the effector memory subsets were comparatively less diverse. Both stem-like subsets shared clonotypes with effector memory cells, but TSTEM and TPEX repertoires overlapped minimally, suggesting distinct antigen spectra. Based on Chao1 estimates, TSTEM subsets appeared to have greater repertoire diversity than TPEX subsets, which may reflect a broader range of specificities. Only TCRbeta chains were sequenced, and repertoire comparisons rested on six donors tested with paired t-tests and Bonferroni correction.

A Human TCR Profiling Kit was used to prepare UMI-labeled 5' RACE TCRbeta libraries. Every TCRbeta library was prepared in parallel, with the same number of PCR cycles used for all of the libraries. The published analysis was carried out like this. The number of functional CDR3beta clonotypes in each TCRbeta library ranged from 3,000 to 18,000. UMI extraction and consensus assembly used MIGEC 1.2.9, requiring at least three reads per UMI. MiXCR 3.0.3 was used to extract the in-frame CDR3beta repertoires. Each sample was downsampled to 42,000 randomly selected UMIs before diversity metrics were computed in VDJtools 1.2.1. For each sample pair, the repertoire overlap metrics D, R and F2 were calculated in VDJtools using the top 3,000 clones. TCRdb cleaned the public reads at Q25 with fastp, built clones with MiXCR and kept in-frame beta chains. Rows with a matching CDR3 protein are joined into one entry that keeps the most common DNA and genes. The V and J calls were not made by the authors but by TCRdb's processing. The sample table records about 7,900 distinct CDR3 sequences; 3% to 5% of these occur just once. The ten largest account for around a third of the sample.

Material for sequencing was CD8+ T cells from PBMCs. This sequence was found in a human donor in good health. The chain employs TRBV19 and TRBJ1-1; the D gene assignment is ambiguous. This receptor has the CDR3 CASSDPVMGTEAFF. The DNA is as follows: TGTGCCAGTAGTGACCCGGTGATGGGCACTGAAGCTTTCTTT.